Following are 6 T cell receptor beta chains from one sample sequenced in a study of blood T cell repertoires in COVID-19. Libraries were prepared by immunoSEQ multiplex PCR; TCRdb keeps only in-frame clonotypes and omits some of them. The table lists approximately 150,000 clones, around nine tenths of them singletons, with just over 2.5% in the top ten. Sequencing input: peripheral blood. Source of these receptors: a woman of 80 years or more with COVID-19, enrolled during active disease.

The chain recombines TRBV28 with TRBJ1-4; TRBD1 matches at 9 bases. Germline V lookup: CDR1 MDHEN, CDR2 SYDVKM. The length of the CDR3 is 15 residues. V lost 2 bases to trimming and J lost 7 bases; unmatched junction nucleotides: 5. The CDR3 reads CASSLGTGLSEKLFF. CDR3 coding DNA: TGTGCCAGCAGTTTAGGGACAGGGCTATCTGAAAAACTGTTTTTT.

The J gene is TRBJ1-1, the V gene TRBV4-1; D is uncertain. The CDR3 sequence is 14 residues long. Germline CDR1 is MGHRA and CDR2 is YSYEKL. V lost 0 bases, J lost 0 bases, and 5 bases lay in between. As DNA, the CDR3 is TGCGCCAGCAGCCAAGAACTGGTGAACACTGAAGCTTTCTTT. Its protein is CASSQELVNTEAFF.

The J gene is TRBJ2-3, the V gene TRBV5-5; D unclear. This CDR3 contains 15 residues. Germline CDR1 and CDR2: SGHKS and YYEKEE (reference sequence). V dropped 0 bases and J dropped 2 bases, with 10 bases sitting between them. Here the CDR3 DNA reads TGTGCCAGCAGCTTGGTTGGCCAGGTCACAGATACGCAGTATTTT. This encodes CASSLVGQVTDTQYF.

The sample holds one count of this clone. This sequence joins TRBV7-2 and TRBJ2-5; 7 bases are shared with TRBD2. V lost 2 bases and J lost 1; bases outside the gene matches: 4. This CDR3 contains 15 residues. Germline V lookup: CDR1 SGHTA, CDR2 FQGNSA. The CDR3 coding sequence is TGTGCCAGCAGCTTACCAGCGGGGACCCAAGAGACCCAGTACTTC. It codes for CASSLPAGTQETQYF.

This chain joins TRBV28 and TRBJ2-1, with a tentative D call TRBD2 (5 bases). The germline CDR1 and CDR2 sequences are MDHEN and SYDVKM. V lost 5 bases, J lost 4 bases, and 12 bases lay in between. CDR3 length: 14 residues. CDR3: CASSASGTYNEQFF. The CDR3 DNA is TGTGCCAGCAGTGCGTCGGGAACGTACAATGAGCAGTTCTTC.

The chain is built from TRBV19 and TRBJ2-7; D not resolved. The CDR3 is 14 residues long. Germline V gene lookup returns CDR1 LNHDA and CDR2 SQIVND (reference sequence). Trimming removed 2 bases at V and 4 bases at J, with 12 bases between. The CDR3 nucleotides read TGTGCCAGTAGTATATCAGATGGGCTTTACGAGCAGTACTTC. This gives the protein CASSISDGLYEQYF.